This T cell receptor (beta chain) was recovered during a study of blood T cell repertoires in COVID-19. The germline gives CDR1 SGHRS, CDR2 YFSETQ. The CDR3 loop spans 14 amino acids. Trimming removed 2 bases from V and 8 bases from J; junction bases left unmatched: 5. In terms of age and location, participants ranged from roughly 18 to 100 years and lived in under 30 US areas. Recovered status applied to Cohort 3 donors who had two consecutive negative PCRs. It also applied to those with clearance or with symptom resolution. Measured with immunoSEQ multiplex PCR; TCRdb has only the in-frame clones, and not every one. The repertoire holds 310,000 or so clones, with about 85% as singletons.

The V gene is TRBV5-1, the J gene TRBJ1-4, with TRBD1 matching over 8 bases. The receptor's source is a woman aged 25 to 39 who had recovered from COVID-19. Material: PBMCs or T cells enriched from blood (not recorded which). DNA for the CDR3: TGCGCCAGCAGCTTAACAGGGGGAGGGGAAAAACTGTTTTTT. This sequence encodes CASSLTGGGEKLFF.